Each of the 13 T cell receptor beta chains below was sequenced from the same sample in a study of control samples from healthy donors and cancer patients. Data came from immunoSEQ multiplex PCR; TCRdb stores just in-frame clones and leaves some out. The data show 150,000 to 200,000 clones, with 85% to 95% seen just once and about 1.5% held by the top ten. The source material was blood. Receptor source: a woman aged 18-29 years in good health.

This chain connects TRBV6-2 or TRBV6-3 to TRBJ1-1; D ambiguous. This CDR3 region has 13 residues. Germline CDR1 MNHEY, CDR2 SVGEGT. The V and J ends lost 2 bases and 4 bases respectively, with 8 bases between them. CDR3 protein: CASSYDPGTEAFF. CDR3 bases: TGTGCCAGCAGTTACGATCCGGGCACTGAAGCTTTCTTT.

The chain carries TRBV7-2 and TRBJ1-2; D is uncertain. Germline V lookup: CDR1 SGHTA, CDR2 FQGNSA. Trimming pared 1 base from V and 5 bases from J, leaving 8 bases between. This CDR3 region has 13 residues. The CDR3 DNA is TGTGCCAGCAGCTTAGAACAGCATTATGGCTACACCTTC. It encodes CASSLEQHYGYTF.

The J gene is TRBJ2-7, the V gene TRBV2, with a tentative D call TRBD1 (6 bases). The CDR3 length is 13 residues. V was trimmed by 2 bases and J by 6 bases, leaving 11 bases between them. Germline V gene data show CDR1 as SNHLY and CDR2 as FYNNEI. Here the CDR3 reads CASSEYQGTEQYF. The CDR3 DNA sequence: TGTGCCAGCAGTGAATATCAGGGGACCGAGCAGTACTTC.

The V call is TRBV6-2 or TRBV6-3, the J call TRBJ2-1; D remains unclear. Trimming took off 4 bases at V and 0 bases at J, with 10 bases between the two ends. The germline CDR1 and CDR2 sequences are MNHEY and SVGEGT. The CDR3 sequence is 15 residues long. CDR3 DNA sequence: TGTGCCAGCAGTTCCTACGGCAGCTCCTACAATGAGCAGTTCTTC. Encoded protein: CASSSYGSSYNEQFF.

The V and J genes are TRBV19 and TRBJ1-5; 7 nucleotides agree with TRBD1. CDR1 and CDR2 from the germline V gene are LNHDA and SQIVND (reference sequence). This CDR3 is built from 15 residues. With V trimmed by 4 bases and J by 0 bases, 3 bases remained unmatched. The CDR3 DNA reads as TGTGCCAGTAGTAGAGGGGGCTATAGCAATCAGCCCCAGCATTTT. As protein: CASSRGGYSNQPQHF.

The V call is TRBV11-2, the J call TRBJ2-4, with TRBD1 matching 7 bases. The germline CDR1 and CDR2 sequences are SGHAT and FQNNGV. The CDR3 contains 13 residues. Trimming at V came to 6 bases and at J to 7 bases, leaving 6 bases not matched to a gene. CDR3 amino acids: CASSTTGLNIQYF. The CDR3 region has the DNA TGTGCCAGCAGTACGACAGGGCTGAACATTCAGTACTTC.

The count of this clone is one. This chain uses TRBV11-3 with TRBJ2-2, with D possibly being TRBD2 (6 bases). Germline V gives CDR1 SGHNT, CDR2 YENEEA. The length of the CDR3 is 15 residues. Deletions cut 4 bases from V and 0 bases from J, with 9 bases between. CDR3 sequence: CASSWRGANTGELFF. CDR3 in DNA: TGTGCCAGCAGCTGGCGGGGCGCGAACACCGGGGAGCTGTTTTTT.

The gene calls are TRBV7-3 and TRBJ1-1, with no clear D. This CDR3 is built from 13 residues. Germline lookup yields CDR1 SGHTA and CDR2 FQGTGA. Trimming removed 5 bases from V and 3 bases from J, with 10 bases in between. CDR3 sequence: CASSLNMDTEAFF. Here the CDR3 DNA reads TGTGCCAGCAGCCTAAACATGGACACTGAAGCTTTCTTT.

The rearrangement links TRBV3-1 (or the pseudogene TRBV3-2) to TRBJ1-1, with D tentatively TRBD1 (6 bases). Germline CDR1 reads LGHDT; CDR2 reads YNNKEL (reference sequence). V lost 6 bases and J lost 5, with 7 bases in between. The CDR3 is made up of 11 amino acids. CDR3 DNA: TGTGCCAGCAGACAGGGTACTGAAGCTTTCTTT. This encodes CASRQGTEAFF.

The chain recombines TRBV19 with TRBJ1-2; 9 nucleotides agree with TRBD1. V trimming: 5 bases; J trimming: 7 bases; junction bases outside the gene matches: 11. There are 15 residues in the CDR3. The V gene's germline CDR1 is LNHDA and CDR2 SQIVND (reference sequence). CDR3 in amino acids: CASSPPDRGGFGYTF. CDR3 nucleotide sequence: TGTGCCAGTAGTCCCCCGGACAGGGGAGGTTTTGGCTACACCTTC. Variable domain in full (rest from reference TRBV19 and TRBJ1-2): DGGITQSPKYLFRKEGQNVTLSCEQNLNHDAMYWYRQDPGQGLRLIYYSQIVNDFQKGDIAEGYSVSREKKESFPLTVTSAQKNPTAFYLCASSPPDRGGFGYTFGSGTRLTVV.

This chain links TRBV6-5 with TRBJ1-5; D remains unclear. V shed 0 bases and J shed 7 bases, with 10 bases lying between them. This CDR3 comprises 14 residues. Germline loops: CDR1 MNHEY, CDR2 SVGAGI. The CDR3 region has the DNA TGTGCCAGCAGTTACTCGAGTCTTAAACAGCCCCAGCATTTT. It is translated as CASSYSSLKQPQHF.

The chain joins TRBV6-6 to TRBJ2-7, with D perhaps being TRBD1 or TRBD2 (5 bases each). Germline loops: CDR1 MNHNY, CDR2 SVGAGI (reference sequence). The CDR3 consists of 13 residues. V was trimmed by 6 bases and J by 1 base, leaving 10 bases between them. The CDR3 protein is CASSSGASYEQYF. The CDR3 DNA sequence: TGTGCCAGCAGCTCCGGGGCTTCCTACGAGCAGTACTTC.

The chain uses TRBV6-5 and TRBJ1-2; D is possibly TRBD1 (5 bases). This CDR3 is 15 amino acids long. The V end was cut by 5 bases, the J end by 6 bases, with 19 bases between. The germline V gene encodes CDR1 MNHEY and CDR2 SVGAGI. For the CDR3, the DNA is TGTGCCAGCAGTCTGACGAGGGGTCTTCGGGATGGCTACACCTTC. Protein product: CASSLTRGLRDGYTF.